The 4 T cell receptor beta chains below come from one sample, sequenced in a study of CD8 T cells in ankylosing spondylitis. Study results and limitations: Made up of roughly 8 highly homologous variants, a TCR beta motif appeared characteristic of ankylosing spondylitis blood.

From the 5' RACE reads, TCRdb called clonotypes with MiXCR, one entry per CDR3 protein. The sample shows under 450,000 distinct CDR3 sequences, roughly 15% of them seen only once. The antigens these receptors bind are not known. The specimen was blood, either unsorted or a sorted T cell fraction (not recorded which). The receptors come from a male donor with ankylosing spondylitis.

The sample holds many counts of this clonotype. This rearrangement joins TRBV12-3 or TRBV12-4 to TRBJ1-2; the D gene is possibly TRBD1 (6 bases). The CDR3 sequence is 13 residues long. Trimming took off 7 bases at V and 0 bases at J, with 9 bases between the two ends. In DNA form, the CDR3 reads TGTGCCAGCACCGGGACACCTAACTATGGCTACACCTTC. Amino acids: CASTGTPNYGYTF.

The J gene is TRBJ2-1, the V gene TRBV2; no clear D gene. Looked up from germline, CDR1 is SNHLY and CDR2 is FYNNEI. The CDR3 is made up of 12 amino acids. V gave up 5 bases and J gave up 8 bases, with 10 bases separating them. The CDR3 DNA follows: TGTGCCAGCAGTAGGGCCCTCGATGAGCAGTTCTTC. It codes for CASSRALDEQFF.

In this sample, this clonotype turned up a few times. The V call is TRBV12-3 or TRBV12-4, the J call TRBJ1-1; 8 nucleotides agree with TRBD1. The V and J ends lost 6 bases and 1 base, in that order; junction bases with no gene match: 10. The CDR3 has 16 residues. The CDR3 sequence is CASSSPLGTGNTEAFF. CDR3 DNA: TGTGCCAGCAGCTCCCCACTCGGGACAGGGAACACTGAAGCTTTCTTT.

The chain has TRBV28 and TRBJ2-2; D not resolved. Trimming stripped 5 bases from V and 5 bases from J, with 6 bases between. The CDR3 totals 12 residues. The germline V gene encodes CDR1 MDHEN and CDR2 SYDVKM. The CDR3 is CASSPWTGELFF. The CDR3 DNA sequence: TGTGCCAGCAGTCCGTGGACCGGGGAGCTGTTTTTT.